This record concerns one TCR beta chain sequence. It lacks a known antigen. Qualities for individual bases were not recorded, and no much larger clone is one base off. This sample stems from a study of human thymus T cells (dated by TCRdb to 2018 to 2021). A note on the overall study: The study used fewer than ten infant thymus samples plus four related peripheral blood samples to characterize TCR alpha and beta repertoires. Donor ages ranged from about 6 to 244 days, and the cohort comprised roughly six male and a couple of female infants. The investigation overall reported the following: Usage of V and J gene segments appeared to be biased in both the thymic and the peripheral blood repertoires. On average, roughly 810,000 unique TCRB clonotypes were obtained from thymus samples, compared with 75,000 to 90,000 from blood samples.

TCRB and TCRAD loci were amplified from a standardized quantity of quality-controlled genomic DNA using the immunoSEQ multiplex PCR assay. The amplicons spanned the V(D)J region and were long enough to cover the CDR3 and allow V and J genes to be identified. Amplicon sequencing was performed on an Illumina platform through the commercial immunoSEQ service. Per the authors' processing: Corrections for primer bias and sequencing errors followed previously described methods, while TCRAD and TCRB definitions were based on the IMGT database. Analysis of the repertoires was done with immunoSEQ Analyzer 3.0 and VDJTools and included basic statistics, V/J segment usage, diversity estimates, rarefaction and pairwise overlap. Diversity was estimated with Chao1, ChaoE, Efron-Thisted, Shannon and inverse Simpson indices, and also on datasets down-sampled to the smallest sample. For repertoire overlap, CDR3 nucleotide sequence, V gene and J gene had to match strictly, and clustering was done by Jaccard-based multidimensional scaling. TCRdb limited this immuneACCESS table to in-frame rearrangements with V and J called. A share of clones is missing; checked studies link under half to unresolved V genes, and the rest is unexplained. V and J calls and clone size are as listed in that table; D and trimming were resolved from the DNA. This sample is represented by around 45,000 clones; about 95% of them were singletons. Jointly, the top ten make up 0.15% to 0.2% of the sample.

Immunologically healthy infants undergoing open corrective cardiac surgery for congenital heart defects in Finland were used as donors. During surgery, a small about 0.5-1 mL aliquot of peripheral blood was collected from four of the eight donors. For the blood samples, genomic DNA was extracted from all available leukocytes instead of from a set number of cells. Erythrocytes were removed from blood with ACK lysis buffer, and the leukocytes were stored as pellets at -70 °C. A QIAsymphony instrument was used to extract genomic DNA from frozen cell pellets. Compared with germline, V lacks 8 bases and J lacks 2 bases; bases without a gene match: 7. CDR1 and CDR2 (MNHNS, SASEGT) derive from the germline V gene. Measured from the cysteine to the phenylalanine, the CDR3 is 14 residues long. Left in the record is the CDR3 DNA by itself, 42 bases read in frame from the first base.

This TCR was recovered from a girl under three years old with a congenital heart defect but otherwise immunologically healthy. Rearrangement joined TRBV6-1 to TRBJ2-3; the junction holds 7 bases that match TRBD1. The sequenced material came from blood. The CDR3 has the sequence CASLYRGSTDTQYF. The DNA sequence follows: TGTGCCAGCCTTTACAGGGGATCCACAGATACGCAGTATTTT.